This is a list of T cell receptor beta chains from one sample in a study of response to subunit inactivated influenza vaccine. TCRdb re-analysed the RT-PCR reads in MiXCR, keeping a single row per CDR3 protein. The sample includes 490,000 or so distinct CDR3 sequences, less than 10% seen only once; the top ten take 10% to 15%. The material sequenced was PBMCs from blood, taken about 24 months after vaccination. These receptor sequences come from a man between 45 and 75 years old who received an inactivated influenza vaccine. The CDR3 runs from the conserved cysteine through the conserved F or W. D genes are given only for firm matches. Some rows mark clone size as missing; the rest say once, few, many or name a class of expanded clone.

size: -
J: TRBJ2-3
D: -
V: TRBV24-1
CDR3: CATSGGRPDTQYF
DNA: TGTGCCACCAGTGGAGGTCGCCCAGATACGCAGTATTTT

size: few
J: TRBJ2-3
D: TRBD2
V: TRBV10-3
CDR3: CAISEGSLAAYTKTSTDTQYF
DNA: TGTGCCATCAGTGAGGGGAGCCTAGCGGCATACACGAAAACTAGCACAGATACGCAGTATTTT

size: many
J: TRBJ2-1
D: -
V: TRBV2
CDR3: CASSEGRLTEQFF
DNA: TGTGCCAGCAGTGAAGGAAGACTGACTGAGCAGTTCTTC

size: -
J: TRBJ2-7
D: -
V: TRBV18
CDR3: CASSPPLRASYEQYF
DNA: TGTGCCAGCTCACCACCGCTCCGGGCCTCCTACGAGCAGTACTTC

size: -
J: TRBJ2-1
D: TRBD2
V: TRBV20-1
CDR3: CSATRGSGTNEQFF
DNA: TGCAGTGCTACCCGGGGTAGCGGGACAAATGAGCAGTTCTTC

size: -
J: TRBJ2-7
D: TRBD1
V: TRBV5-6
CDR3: CASSPGTGASQYF
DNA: TGTGCCAGCAGCCCCGGGACAGGGGCATCGCAGTACTTC

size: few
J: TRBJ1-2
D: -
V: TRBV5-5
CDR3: CASSLAPGMMGGYTF
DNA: TGTGCCAGCAGCTTGGCCCCGGGGATGATGGGCGGCTACACCTTC

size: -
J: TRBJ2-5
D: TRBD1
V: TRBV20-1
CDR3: CSSTGGLATQYF
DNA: TGCAGTTCGACAGGGGGGTTAGCGACCCAGTACTTC

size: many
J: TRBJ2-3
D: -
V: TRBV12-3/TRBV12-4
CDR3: CASSLRGSSTDTQYF
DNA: TGTGCCAGCAGTTTAAGGGGCTCCAGCACAGATACGCAGTATTTT

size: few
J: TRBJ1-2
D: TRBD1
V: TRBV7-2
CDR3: CASSPRQGLRSGYTF
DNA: TGTGCCAGCAGCCCCAGACAGGGTTTACGGTCTGGCTACACCTTC

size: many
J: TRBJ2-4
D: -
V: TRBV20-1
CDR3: CSAMDSNLKNIQYF
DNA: TGCAGTGCCATGGACAGTAATCTCAAAAACATTCAGTACTTC

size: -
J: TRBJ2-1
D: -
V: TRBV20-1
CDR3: CSARAYYNEQFF
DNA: TGCAGTGCTAGAGCTTACTACAATGAGCAGTTCTTC

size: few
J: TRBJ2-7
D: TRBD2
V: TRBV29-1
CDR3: CSVERERPYEQYF
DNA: TGCAGCGTTGAGCGGGAGAGGCCATACGAGCAGTACTTC

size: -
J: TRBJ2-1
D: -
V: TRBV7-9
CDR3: CASSLEVMQEQFF
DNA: TGTGCCAGCAGCCTCGAGGTTATGCAGGAGCAGTTCTTC

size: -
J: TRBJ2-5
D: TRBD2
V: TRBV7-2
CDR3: CASSLNPLAGGETQYF
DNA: TGTGCCAGCAGCTTAAATCCTCTAGCGGGGGGTGAGACCCAGTACTTC

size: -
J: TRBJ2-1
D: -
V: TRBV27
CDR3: CASSLSRWNEQFF
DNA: TGTGCCAGCAGTTTATCAAGGTGGAATGAGCAGTTCTTC

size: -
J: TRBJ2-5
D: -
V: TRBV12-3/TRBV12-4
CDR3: CASSSWGRGETQYF
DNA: TGTGCCAGCAGTTCCTGGGGACGGGGAGAGACCCAGTACTTC

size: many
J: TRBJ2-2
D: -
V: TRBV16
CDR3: CASSQWLGTTGELFF
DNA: TGTGCCAGCAGCCAATGGCTGGGGACCACCGGGGAGCTGTTTTTT

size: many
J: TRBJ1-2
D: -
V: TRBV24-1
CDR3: CATYSISDGYTF
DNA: TGTGCCACCTACAGCATTTCCGATGGCTACACCTTC

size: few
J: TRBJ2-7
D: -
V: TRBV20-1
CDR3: CSARDLYLGGYEQYF
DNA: TGCAGTGCTAGAGATCTATATTTGGGCGGCTACGAGCAGTACTTC

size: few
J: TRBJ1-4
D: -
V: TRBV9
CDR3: CASSVVGATNEKLFF
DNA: TGTGCCAGCAGCGTAGTGGGAGCAACTAATGAAAAACTGTTTTTT

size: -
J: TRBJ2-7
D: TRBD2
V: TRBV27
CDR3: CASSLRREGPYEQYF
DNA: TGTGCCAGCAGTTTAAGGCGGGAGGGCCCCTACGAGCAGTACTTC

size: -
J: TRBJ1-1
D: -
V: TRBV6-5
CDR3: CASRREGTEAFF
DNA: TGTGCCAGCAGGCGGGAGGGCACTGAAGCTTTCTTT

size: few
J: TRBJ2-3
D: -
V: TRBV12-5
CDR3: CASGLVRLDTDTQYF
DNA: TGTGCTAGTGGTTTGGTACGCCTAGACACAGATACGCAGTATTTT

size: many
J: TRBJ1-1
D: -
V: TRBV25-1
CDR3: CASSELSGAGEAFF
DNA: TGTGCCAGCAGTGAATTATCGGGGGCGGGGGAAGCTTTCTTT

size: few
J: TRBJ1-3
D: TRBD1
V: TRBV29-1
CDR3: CSVDPDRSGNTIYF
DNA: TGCAGCGTTGACCCGGACAGGTCTGGAAACACCATATATTTT

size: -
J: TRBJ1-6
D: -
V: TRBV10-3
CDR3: CASGGDSDNSPLHF
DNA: TGTGCCTCCGGAGGAGACAGTGATAATTCACCCCTCCACTTT

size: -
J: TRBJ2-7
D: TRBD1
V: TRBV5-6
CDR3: CASSPRQGDWRVQYF
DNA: TGTGCCAGCAGCCCCCGACAGGGTGATTGGCGGGTGCAGTACTTC

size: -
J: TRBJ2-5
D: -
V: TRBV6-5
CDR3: CASSYVRAGETQYF
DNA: TGTGCCAGCAGTTACGTTCGGGCGGGGGAGACCCAGTACTTC

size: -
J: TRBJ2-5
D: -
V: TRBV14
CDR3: CASSPQLPGTQYF
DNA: TGTGCCAGCAGCCCACAACTTCCGGGGACCCAGTACTTC

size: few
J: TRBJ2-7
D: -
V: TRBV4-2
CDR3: CASSSGHSPIYEQYF
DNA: TGTGCCAGCAGCTCGGGACACTCCCCGATCTACGAGCAGTACTTC

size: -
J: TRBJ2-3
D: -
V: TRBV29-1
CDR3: CSVRDGGTDTQYF
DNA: TGCAGCGTGAGGGATGGGGGCACAGATACGCAGTATTTT

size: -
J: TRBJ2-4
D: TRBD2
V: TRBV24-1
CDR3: CATSSGRAGDIQYF
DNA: TGTGCCACCAGTTCAGGCAGGGCGGGAGACATTCAGTACTTC

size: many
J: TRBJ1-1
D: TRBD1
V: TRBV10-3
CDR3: CAIRGKTGENTEAFF
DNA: TGTGCCATCAGAGGGAAGACAGGGGAGAACACTGAAGCTTTCTTT

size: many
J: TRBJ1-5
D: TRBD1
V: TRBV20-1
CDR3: CSARQGGLLNQPQHF
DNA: TGCAGTGCGCGACAGGGGGGGCTTCTTAATCAGCCCCAGCATTTT

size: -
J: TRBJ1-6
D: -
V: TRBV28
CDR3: CASTNQGSSPLHF
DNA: TGTGCCAGCACCAACCAGGGTTCTTCACCCCTCCACTTT

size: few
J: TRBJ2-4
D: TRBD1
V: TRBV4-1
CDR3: CASSQRQGENIQYF
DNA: TGCGCCAGCAGCCAACGACAGGGAGAAAACATTCAGTACTTC

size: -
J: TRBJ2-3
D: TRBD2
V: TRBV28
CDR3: CASTTSADTQYF
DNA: TGTGCCAGCACCACTAGCGCAGATACGCAGTATTTT

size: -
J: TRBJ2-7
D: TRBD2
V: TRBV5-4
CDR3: CASSFGGGAPKEQYF
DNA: TGTGCCAGCAGCTTCGGCGGGGGAGCACCTAAGGAGCAGTACTTC

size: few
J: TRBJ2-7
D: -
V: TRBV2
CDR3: CASSAGSAILSYEQYF
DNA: TGTGCCAGCAGTGCAGGGTCAGCTATCTTATCGTACGAGCAGTACTTC